This T cell receptor (beta chain) derives from a study of cytomegalovirus exposure and HLA in healthy donors. Researchers ran the PCR with 60 Vbeta and 13 Jbeta primers. Assay used: immunoSEQ multiplex PCR; TCRdb lists only in-frame clones, some missing. This repertoire shows more than 95,000 clones, over 70% found once; its top ten account for about 9.1%. The sequence was obtained from a woman between 50 and 59 years old in good health and CMV-seropositive. Material: PBMCs.

The CDR3 loop reads CASSDRGVGETQYF. The CDR3 DNA follows: TGTGCCAGCAGTGACCGTGGAGTAGGTGAGACCCAGTACTTC. V and J are TRBV2 and TRBJ2-7, with no clear D. Matching the DNA end better, TRBJ2-5 makes the J call doubtful. Germline CDR1 SNHLY, CDR2 FYNNEI. This CDR3 is built from 14 residues.